A few counts support the clone carrying this T cell receptor beta chain. Its antigen is currently unknown. This sample was taken from a study of T-cell memory formation after mild COVID-19. About the research overall: TCR clusters showed largely donor specificity. General study points: Memory sampled before infection contained some responding clones, suggesting cross-reactive memory joined.

CDR1 is SNHLY, CDR2 FYNNEI, per germline. V dropped 3 bases and J dropped 0 bases, with 10 bases sitting between them. The CDR3 is 15 residues long. Constant-segment primers and 5'RACE yielded cDNA libraries for TCR alpha and TCR beta, each carrying sample barcodes and UMIs. TCRdb itself ran the 5' RACE reads through MiXCR, one entry per CDR3 protein. The profile shows 150,000 to 200,000 distinct CDR3 sequences, less than 40% of them singletons. The receptor was derived from an adult woman who had mild COVID-19 (a few samples of this study predate the infection). Cell type and time point are not known. The chain has TRBV2 and TRBJ2-3; D ambiguous. The sequencing sample was made of PBMCs or a T cell subset sorted from them (not recorded which). CDR3 nucleotides: TGTGCCAGCAGTGATCTACAATCTAGCACAGATACGCAGTATTTT. It translates to CASSDLQSSTDTQYF.